This paragraph reports one T cell receptor (beta chain). The specificity of this receptor is unknown. Qualities for individual bases were not recorded, and no much larger clone is one base off. CDR1 SQVTM and CDR2 ANQGSEA are derived from the germline V gene. From cysteine to phenylalanine, the CDR3 is 19 amino acids long. Solely the CDR3 DNA is kept, with 57 bases framed from the first base. The junction shows trimming of 0 bases on V and 9 bases on J, plus 30 bases between the germline ends. This sample stems from a study of graft-versus-host responses after intestinal transplantation (dated by TCRdb to the early 2020s). For the study in its entirety: The transplants that recipients received were multivisceral, liver-intestinal, or isolated intestinal. Of the 20 to 30 intestinal transplant recipients enrolled in the cohort, one of whom was a retransplant, a few patients without pretransplant specimens were excluded. Samples from a few later patients were sequenced in-house on an Illumina MiSeq with MiXCR processing rather than by the commercial service. Anti-thymocyte globulin induction was given to all recipients, followed by maintenance tacrolimus and steroids for two to three years. After intestinal transplantation, graft-versus-host and host-versus-graft alloreactive T cell clones in the graft, circulation and bone marrow were tracked using bulk TCR-beta CDR3 sequencing. To identify alloreactive clones, pre-transplant mixed lymphocyte reaction products were sequenced and compared with unstimulated pre-transplant donor and recipient T cells. A peak of at least 4% donor T cells among recipient peripheral blood mononuclear cells was the definition used for donor T cell macrochimerism.

General findings and caveats noted by the study authors: The conclusions were limited by the relatively low number and heterogeneity of the intestinal transplant patients. In the allografts of patients with donor T cell macrochimerism, GvH to HvG T cell clonal ratios were high. GvH clones were detected in recipient bone marrow, and some of these GvH clones were observed earlier in ileal mucosa or blood, consistent with an intestinal mucosal origin. Early after transplant, declines in HvG clones were associated with peak levels of circulating GvH clones.

The sample's time point label, in plain terms: cells obtained before transplantation from donor or recipient. CD3+CD4+ and CD3+CD8+ populations were FACS-sorted from unstimulated pre-transplant donor and recipient cells taken from spleen or lymph nodes. Libraries were prepared through the immunoSEQ multiplex PCR assay. For most patients, genomic DNA was isolated with the Qiagen DNeasy Blood and Tissue Kit and shipped frozen to Adaptive Biotechnologies for TCR sequencing. For most patients, high-throughput TCR-beta CDR3 sequencing of genomic DNA was performed by Adaptive Biotechnologies. Processing in the source paper ran as follows. Adaptive's ImmunoSEQ software was the source of the TCR sequencing data for about 20 patients, while three other patients were processed with MiXCR and VDJtools. To correct CD4 versus CD8 sorting errors, sequences present in both subsets at a frequency ratio below 5:1 were removed. CDR3 nucleotide sequences shared between donor and recipient were removed because the origin of such sequences could not be assigned. To be classed as alloreactive, a clone needed at least 2-fold expansion over unstimulated cells and a minimum CFSE-low frequency of 0.002% (template counts) or 0.001% (read counts). Mappable clones were those detected in sequenced pre-transplant spleen, lymph node, or MLR CFSE-low populations of the donor or recipient. Cumulative frequency of alloreactive clones was calculated as a percentage of all sequences weighted by copy number. Imported from immuneACCESS, the table was reduced by TCRdb to in-frame sequences with V and J called. These copies leave out some clones; in studies compared against another copy, an unresolved V gene accounts for under half, and the cause of the remainder is not known. V, J and clone size are those of that table, while D and trimming were read from the DNA. This sample holds more than 85,000 clones; 85% to 95% were observed only once. About 0.062% of the sample lies in the top ten.

The starting material was unstimulated CD8+ T cells sorted from spleen or lymph node cells, obtained before transplant. The rearrangement joined TRBV29-1 to TRBJ2-1; the D gene is perhaps TRBD2, from 6 matching bases. The receptor's source is a human donor who was the organ donor for an intestinal transplant. Here the CDR3 is given as CSVEDHRSGVRMGYGEQFF. The base sequence is TGCAGCGTTGAAGATCACAGATCGGGAGTCCGTATGGGGTACGGTGAGCAGTTCTTC.